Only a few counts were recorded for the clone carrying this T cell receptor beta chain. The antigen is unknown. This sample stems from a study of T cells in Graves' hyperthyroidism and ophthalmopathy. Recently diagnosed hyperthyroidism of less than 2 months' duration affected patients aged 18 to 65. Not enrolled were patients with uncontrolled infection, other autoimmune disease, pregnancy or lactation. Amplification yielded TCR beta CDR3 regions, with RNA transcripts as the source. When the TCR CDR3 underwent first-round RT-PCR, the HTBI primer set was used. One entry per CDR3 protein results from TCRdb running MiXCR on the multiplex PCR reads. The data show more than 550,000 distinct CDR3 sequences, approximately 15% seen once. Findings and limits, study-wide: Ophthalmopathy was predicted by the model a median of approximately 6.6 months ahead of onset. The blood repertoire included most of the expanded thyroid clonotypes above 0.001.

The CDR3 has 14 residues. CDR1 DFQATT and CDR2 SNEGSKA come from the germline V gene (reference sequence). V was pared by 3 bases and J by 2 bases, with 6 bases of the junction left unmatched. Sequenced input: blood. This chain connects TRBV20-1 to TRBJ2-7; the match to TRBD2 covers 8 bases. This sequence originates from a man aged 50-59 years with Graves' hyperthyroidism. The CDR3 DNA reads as TGCAGTGCTAGGGATCAGCGGGAGACCTACGAGCAGTACTTC. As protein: CSARDQRETYEQYF.